Below are 13 T cell receptor beta chains sequenced from a single sample in a study of T cells in Graves' hyperthyroidism and ophthalmopathy. RNA transcripts served as the template for amplifying TCR beta CDR3 regions. HTBI primers were the set used in a first-round RT-PCR of the TCR CDR3. TCRdb re-called the multiplex PCR reads with MiXCR, one entry per CDR3 protein. This table has roughly 380,000 distinct CDR3 sequences, roughly an eighth appearing once. Input material: blood. Receptors originate from a woman younger than 30 with Graves' hyperthyroidism.

This clonotype was detected ten times or more. This chain uses TRBV30 with TRBJ2-1; TRBD2 matches at 9 bases. Germline V lookup: CDR1 GTSNPN, CDR2 SVGIG (reference sequence). Unmatched junction bases numbered 6, after V lost 0 bases and J lost 12 bases. The CDR3 has 13 amino acids. CDR3 in amino acids: CAWSVLLAGWQFF. CDR3 bases: TGTGCCTGGAGTGTACTGCTAGCGGGATGGCAGTTCTTC.

There are many counts of this clonotype. The genes are TRBV4-3 and TRBJ1-1; unclear D gene. The CDR3 extends over 15 amino acids. V lost 0 bases and J 1 base, leaving 9 bases between the germline ends. Germline-derived CDR1 and CDR2 are LGHNA and YSLEER. As DNA, the CDR3 is TGCGCCAGCAGCCAAGATTGGATGGGGAACACTGAAGCTTTCTTT. This sequence encodes CASSQDWMGNTEAFF.

The V and J genes are TRBV19 and TRBJ1-2; D might be TRBD1 (6 bases). Between the trimmed V and J ends, which lost 7 bases and 0 bases, there was a span of 9 bases. The CDR3 is 13 amino acids. The germline V gene has CDR1 LNHDA and CDR2 SQIVND (reference sequence). DNA for the CDR3: TGTGCCAGTACCTGGACAGCTAACTATGGCTACACCTTC. It translates to CASTWTANYGYTF.

V and J are TRBV11-3 and TRBJ2-1; TRBD2 aligns across 8 bases. The CDR3 extends over 15 amino acids. The V and J ends lost 5 bases and 8 bases, in that order; junction bases with no gene match: 11. In germline, CDR1 is SGHNT, CDR2 YENEEA. CDR3 nucleotides: TGTGCCAGCAGCCCCCGGGAGGGACTTAAACATGAGCAGTTCTTC. This translates into CASSPREGLKHEQFF. The full variable domain, with the rest looked up from reference TRBV11-3 and TRBJ2-1, is EAGVVQSPRYKIIEKKQPVAFWCNPISGHNTLYWYLQNLGQGPELLIRYENEEAVDDSQLPKDRFSAERLKGVDSTLKIQPAELGDSAVYLCASSPREGLKHEQFFGPGTRLTVL.

CDR3: CASSLGLQPQHF. In nucleotides, the CDR3 is TGTGCCAGCAGCTTAGGTTTGCAGCCCCAGCATTTT. V usage is TRBV13 and J usage is TRBJ1-5; no clear D. The V end lost 0 bases, the J end lost 7 bases, and 4 bases lay between the germline ends. CDR1 is PRHDT and CDR2 is FYEKMQ in the germline V gene (reference sequence). The CDR3 consists of 12 residues.

There are many counts of this clonotype. One end of the junction does not line up with germline, which may come from a read error. The V and J genes are TRBV18 and TRBJ2-3, with D hard to call. The CDR3 is 13 residues long. From germline, CDR1 is KGHSH and CDR2 LQKENI. CDR3 coding DNA: TGTGTCAGCTCACCACCGGTGGCAGATACGCAGTATTTT. This translates into CVSSPPVADTQYF.

At least ten counts were recorded for this clonotype. The chain is built from TRBV6-1 and TRBJ2-1; 9 positions agree with TRBD1. The CDR3 totals 12 residues. Germline V gene sequence: CDR1 MNHNS, CDR2 SASEGT. Germline trimming cut 6 bases from V and 8 bases from J; bases unmatched to any gene: 2. This chain's CDR3 is CASRGQGDEQFF. For the CDR3, the DNA is TGTGCCAGCAGGGGACAGGGCGATGAGCAGTTCTTC.

Many counts were recorded for this clonotype. This sequence joins TRBV7-9 and TRBJ2-1; D call uncertain. CDR3 size: 17 residues. CDR1 is SEHNR and CDR2 is FQNEAQ in the germline V gene (reference sequence). V shed 4 bases and J shed 1 base, with 17 bases lying between them. DNA for the CDR3: TGTGCCAGCAGCTCAATTCTCGGTGGGATATCCTACAATGAGCAGTTCTTC. Translated, it gives CASSSILGGISYNEQFF.

J is TRBJ2-7 and V is TRBV20-1; 9 bases align to TRBD2. Germline values: CDR1 DFQATT, CDR2 SNEGSKA (reference sequence). The CDR3 extends over 16 amino acids. V was clipped by 5 bases and J by 0 bases; unmatched bases: 11. CDR3 in DNA: TGCAGTGCTTACGAACTAGCGGGCGGAAACTCCTACGAGCAGTACTTC. Translation: CSAYELAGGNSYEQYF.

Notes on this clonotype: One junction end does not reproduce the germline sequence, and a read error may be involved. V and J are TRBV20-1 and TRBJ2-5, with D perhaps TRBD2 (5 bases). The germline CDR1 and CDR2 sequences are DFQATT and SNEGSKA (reference sequence). This CDR3 is 13 amino acids long. DNA of the CDR3: TGCAGCGCTAGCATGCTAGTGAGGGAGACCCAGTACTTC. Translating it yields CSASMLVRETQYF.

At least ten counts were recorded for this clonotype. V gene TRBV7-2 combines with J gene TRBJ2-5; no firm D call. The V and J ends lost 8 bases and 4 bases respectively, with 8 bases between them. Germline values: CDR1 SGHTA, CDR2 FQGNSA. CDR3 length: 11 residues. CDR3 in amino acids: CASVAVETQYF. The CDR3 DNA is TGTGCCAGCGTTGCGGTAGAGACCCAGTACTTC.

This clonotype was counted many times. J is TRBJ1-4 and V is TRBV28; D might be TRBD1 (5 bases). CDR1 and CDR2 from the germline V gene are MDHEN and SYDVKM. This CDR3 region has 15 residues. Trimming cost V 5 bases and J 5 bases, with 15 bases left between them. Written as DNA, the CDR3 is TGTGCCAGCAGTCGCTGGGACGGGAGAAATGAAAAACTGTTTTTT. It translates to CASSRWDGRNEKLFF.

This clonotype has a count of ten or more. The chain recombines TRBV20-1 with TRBJ2-3; 9 positions match TRBD2. The CDR3 runs 15 residues. From germline, CDR1 is DFQATT and CDR2 SNEGSKA (reference sequence). V trimming: 5 bases; J trimming: 2 bases; junction bases outside the gene matches: 8. The DNA for the CDR3 is TGCAGTGCTTCCGGGACTAGCAGAATCACAGATACGCAGTATTTT. Translating it yields CSASGTSRITDTQYF.